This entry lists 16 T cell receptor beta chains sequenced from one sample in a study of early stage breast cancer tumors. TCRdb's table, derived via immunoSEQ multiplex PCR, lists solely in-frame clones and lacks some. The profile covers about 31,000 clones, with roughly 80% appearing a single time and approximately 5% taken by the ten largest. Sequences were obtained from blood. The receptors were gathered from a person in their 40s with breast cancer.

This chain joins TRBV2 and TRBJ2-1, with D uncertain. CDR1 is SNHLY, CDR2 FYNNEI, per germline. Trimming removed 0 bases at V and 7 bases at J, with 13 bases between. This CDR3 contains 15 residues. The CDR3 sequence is CASSEAPHIPNEQFF. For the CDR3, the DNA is TGTGCCAGCAGTGAAGCGCCTCACATTCCAAATGAGCAGTTCTTC. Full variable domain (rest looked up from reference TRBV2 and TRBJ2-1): EPEVTQTPSHQVTQMGQEVILRCVPISNHLYFYWYRQILGQKVEFLVSFYNNEISEKSEIFDDQFSVERPDGSNFTLKIRSTKLEDSAMYFCASSEAPHIPNEQFFGPGTRLTVL.

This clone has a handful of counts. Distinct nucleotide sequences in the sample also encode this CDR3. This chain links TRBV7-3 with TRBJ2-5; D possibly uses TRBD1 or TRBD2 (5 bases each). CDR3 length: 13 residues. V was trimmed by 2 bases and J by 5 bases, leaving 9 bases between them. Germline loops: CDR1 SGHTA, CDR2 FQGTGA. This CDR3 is CASSLGGWETQYF. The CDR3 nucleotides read TGTGCCAGCAGCTTAGGGGGATGGGAGACCCAGTACTTC.

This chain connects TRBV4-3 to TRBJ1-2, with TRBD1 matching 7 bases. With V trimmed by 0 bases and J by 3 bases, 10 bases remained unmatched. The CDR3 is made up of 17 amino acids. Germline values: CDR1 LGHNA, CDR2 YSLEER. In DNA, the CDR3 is TGCGCCAGCAGCCAAGATCTTCATCGGACAGGCTACTATGGCTACACCTTC. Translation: CASSQDLHRTGYYGYTF.

This CDR3 is CASSLRTSGILYEQYF. The CDR3 coding sequence is TGTGCCAGCAGCCTAAGGACTAGCGGGATCCTCTACGAGCAGTACTTC. The chain has TRBV7-2 and TRBJ2-7, with TRBD2 identical over 12 bases. CDR3 length: 16 amino acids. Germline loops: CDR1 SGHTA, CDR2 FQGNSA. J gave up 3 bases and V 5 bases, and 8 bases lay outside the gene matches.

The CDR3 sequence is CASSWSGTGRDEQFF. CDR3 DNA sequence: TGTGCCAGCAGCTGGAGCGGGACCGGGCGTGATGAGCAGTTCTTC. This chain joins TRBV11-3 and TRBJ2-1; 7 positions match TRBD2. With 4 bases clipped from V and 8 bases from J, the junction kept 11 bases outside the gene matches. CDR3 length: 15 residues. The germline V gene has CDR1 SGHNT and CDR2 YENEEA.

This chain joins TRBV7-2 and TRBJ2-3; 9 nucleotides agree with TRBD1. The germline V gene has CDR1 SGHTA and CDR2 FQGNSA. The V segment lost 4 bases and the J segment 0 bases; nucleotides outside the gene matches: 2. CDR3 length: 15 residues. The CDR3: CASSSQGASTDTQYF. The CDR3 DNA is TGTGCCAGCAGCTCACAGGGGGCTAGCACAGATACGCAGTATTTT.

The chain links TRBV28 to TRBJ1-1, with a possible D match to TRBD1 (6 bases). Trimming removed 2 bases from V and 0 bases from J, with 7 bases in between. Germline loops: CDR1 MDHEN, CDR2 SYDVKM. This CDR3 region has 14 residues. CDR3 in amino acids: CASSLTGMNTEAFF. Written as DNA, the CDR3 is TGTGCCAGCAGTTTAACAGGGATGAACACTGAAGCTTTCTTT.

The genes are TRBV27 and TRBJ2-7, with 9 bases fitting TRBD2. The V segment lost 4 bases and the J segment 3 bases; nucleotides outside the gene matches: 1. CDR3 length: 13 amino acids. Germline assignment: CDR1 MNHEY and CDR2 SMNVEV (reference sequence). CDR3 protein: CASSWREGYEQYF. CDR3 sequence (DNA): TGTGCCAGCAGTTGGCGGGAGGGCTACGAGCAGTACTTC.

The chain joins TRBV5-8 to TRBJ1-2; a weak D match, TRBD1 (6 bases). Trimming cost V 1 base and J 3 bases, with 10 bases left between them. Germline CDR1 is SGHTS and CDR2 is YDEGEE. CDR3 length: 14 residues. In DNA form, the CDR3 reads TGTGCCAGCAGCTTGTGGGGGGGCTACTATGGCTACACCTTC. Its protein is CASSLWGGYYGYTF.

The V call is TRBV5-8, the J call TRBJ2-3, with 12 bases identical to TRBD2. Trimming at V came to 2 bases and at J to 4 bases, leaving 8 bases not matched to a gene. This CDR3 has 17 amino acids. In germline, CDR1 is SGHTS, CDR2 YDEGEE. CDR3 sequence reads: CASSFGTSGPGADTQYF. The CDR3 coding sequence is TGTGCCAGCAGCTTCGGGACTAGCGGGCCCGGGGCAGATACGCAGTATTTT.

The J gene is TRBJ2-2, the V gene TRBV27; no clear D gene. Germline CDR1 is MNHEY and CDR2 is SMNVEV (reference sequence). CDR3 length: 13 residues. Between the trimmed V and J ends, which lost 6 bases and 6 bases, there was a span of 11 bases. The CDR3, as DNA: TGTGCCAGCAGACCGGGTTTGGCCGGGGAGCTGTTTTTT. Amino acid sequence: CASRPGLAGELFF.

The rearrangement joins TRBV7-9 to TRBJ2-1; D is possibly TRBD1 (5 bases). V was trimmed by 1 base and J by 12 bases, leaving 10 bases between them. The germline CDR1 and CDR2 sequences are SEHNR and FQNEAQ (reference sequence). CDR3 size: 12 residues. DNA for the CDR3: TGTGCCAGCAGCTTAGAGGGGCCGGTGCAGTTCTTC. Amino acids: CASSLEGPVQFF.

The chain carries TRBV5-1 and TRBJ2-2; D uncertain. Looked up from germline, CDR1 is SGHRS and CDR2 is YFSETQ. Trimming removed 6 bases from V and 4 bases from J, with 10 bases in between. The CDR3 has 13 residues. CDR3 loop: CASIKSGTGELFF. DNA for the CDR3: TGCGCCAGCATTAAGTCCGGCACCGGGGAGCTGTTTTTT.

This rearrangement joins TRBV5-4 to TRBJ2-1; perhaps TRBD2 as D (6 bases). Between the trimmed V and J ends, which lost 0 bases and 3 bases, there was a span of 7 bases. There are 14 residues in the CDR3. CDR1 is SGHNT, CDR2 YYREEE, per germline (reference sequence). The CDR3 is CASSLAGLYNEQFF. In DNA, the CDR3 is TGTGCCAGCAGCTTGGCGGGACTCTACAATGAGCAGTTCTTC.

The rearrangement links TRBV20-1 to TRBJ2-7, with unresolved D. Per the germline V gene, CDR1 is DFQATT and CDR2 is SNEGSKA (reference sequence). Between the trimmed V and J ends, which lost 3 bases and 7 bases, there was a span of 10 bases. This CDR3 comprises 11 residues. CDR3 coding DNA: TGCAGTGCTAGGCCCGATCGGGAGCAGTACTTC. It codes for CSARPDREQYF.

CDR3 bases: TGCGCCAGCAGCCCCGTTAGCGGCTCTTGGACCGGGGAGCTGTTTTTT. The encoded protein is CASSPVSGSWTGELFF. The chain employs TRBV5-1 and TRBJ2-2; D may be TRBD2 (6 bases). The germline CDR1 and CDR2 sequences are SGHRS and YFSETQ. This CDR3 spans 16 amino acids. The ends were cut back, 4 bases at V and 5 bases at J, with 18 bases in the middle. Variable domain in full (rest from reference TRBV5-1 and TRBJ2-2): KAGVTQTPRYLIKTRGQQVTLSCSPISGHRSVSWYQQTPGQGLQFLFEYFSETQRNKGNFPGRFSGRQFSNSRSEMNVSTLELGDSALYLCASSPVSGSWTGELFFGEGSRLTVL.